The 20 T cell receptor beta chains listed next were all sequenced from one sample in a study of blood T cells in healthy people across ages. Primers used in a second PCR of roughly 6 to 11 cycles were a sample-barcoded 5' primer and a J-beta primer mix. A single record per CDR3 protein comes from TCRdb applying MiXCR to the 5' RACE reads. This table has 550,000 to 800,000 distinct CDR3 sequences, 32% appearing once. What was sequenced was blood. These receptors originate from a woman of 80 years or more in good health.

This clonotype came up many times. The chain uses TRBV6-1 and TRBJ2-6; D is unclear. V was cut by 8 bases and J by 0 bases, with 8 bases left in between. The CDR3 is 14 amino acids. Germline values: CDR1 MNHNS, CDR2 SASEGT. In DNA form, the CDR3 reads TGTGCCAGCGGACCCCTCTCTGGGGCCAACGTCCTGACTTTC. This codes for CASGPLSGANVLTF.

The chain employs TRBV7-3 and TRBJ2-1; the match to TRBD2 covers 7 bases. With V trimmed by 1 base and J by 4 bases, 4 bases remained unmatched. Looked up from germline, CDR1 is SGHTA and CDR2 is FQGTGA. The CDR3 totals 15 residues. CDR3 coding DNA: TGTGCCAGCAGCTTAAGTTCTAGCGGTTACAATGAGCAGTTCTTC. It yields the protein CASSLSSSGYNEQFF.

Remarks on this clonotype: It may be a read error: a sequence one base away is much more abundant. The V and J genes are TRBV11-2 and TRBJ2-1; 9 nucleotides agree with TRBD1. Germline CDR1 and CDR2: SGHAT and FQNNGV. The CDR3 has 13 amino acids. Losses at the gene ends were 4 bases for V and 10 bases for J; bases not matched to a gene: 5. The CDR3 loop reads CASSSDRGGEQFF. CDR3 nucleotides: TGTGCCAGCAGCTCGGACAGGGGTGGCGAGCAGTTCTTC.

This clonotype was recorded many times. In DNA, the CDR3 is TGTGCCAGCAGTGATGACTACAGGGGGTCGGGAGATACGCAGTATTTT. As protein: CASSDDYRGSGDTQYF. The gene calls are TRBV6-1 and TRBJ2-3; the match to TRBD1 covers 8 bases. CDR3 size: 16 residues. After removal of 3 bases from V and 5 bases from J, the junction contained 10 bases not matched to a gene. The V gene's germline CDR1 is MNHNS and CDR2 SASEGT.

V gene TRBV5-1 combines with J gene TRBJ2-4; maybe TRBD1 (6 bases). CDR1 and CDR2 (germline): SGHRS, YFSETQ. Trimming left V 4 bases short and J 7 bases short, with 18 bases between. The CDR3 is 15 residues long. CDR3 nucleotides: TGCGCCAGCAGCGCGGAACAGGGAAGGGAGAACATTCAGTACTTC. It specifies CASSAEQGRENIQYF.

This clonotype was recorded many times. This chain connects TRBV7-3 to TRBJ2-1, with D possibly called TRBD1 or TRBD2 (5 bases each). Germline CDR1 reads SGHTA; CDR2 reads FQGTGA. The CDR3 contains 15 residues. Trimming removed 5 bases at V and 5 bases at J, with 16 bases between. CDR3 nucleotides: TGTGCCAGCAGCGCCCGAGGGGTAGGAGACAATGAGCAGTTCTTC. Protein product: CASSARGVGDNEQFF.

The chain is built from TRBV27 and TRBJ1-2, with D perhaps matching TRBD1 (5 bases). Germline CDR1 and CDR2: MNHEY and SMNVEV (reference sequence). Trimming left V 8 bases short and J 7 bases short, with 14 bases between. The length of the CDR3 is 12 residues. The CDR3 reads CASATGGVGYTF. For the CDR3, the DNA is TGTGCCAGCGCCACGGGAGGGGTTGGCTACACCTTC.

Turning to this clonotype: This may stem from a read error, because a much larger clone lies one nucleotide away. The CDR3 DNA reads TGCAGTGCCAGATCGGAGGGGGAACCCGGGGAGCGGTTTTTT. As protein: CSARSEGEPGERFF. The chain couples TRBV20-1 to TRBJ2-2, with D tentatively TRBD1 or TRBD2 (6 bases each). The germline gives CDR1 DFQATT, CDR2 SNEGSKA (reference sequence). CDR3 length: 14 amino acids.

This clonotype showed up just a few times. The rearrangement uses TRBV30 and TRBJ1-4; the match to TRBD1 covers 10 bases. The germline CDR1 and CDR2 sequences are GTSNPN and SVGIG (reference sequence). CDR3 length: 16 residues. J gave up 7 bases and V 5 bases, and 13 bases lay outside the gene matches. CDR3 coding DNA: TGTGCCTGGCAACCCCTAACGACAGGGGGCGTTGAAAAACTGTTTTTT. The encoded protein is CAWQPLTTGGVEKLFF. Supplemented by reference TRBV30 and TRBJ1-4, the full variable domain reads SQTIHQWPATLVQPVGSPLSLECTVEGTSNPNLYWYRQAAGRGLQLLFYSVGIGQISSEVPQNLSASRPQDRQFILSSKKLLLSDSGFYLCAWQPLTTGGVEKLFFGSGTQLSVL.

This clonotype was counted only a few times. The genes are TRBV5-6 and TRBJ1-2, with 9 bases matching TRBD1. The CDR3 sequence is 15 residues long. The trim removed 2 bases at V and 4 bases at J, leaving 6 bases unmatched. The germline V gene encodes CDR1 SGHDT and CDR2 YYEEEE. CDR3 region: CASSLVGTGFYGYTF. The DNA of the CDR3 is TGTGCCAGCAGCTTAGTAGGGACAGGGTTCTATGGCTACACCTTC.

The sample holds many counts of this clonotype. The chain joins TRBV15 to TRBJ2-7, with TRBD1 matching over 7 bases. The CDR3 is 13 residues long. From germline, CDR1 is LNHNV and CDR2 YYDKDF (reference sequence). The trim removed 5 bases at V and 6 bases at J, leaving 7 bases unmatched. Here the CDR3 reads CATSFDRAGEQYF. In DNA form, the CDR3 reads TGTGCCACCAGCTTCGACAGGGCTGGCGAGCAGTACTTC.

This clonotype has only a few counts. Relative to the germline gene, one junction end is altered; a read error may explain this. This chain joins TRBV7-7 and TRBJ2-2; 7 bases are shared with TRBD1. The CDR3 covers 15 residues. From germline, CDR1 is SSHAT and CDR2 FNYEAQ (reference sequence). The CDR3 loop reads CASSLRQGDTGELFF. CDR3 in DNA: TGTGCTAGCAGCTTAAGACAGGGTGACACCGGGGAGCTGTTTTTT.

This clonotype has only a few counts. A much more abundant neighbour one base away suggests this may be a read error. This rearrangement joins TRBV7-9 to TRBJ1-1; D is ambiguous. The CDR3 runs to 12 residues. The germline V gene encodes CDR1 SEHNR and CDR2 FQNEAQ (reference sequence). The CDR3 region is CANSQGGVEAFF. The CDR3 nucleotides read TGTGCCAACAGCCAAGGCGGGGTTGAAGCTTTCTTT.

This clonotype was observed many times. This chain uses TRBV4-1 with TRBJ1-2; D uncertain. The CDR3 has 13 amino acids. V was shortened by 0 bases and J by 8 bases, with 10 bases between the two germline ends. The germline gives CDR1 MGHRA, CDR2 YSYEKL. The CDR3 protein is CASSQETGMGYTF. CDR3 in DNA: TGCGCCAGCAGCCAAGAGACGGGGATGGGCTACACCTTC.

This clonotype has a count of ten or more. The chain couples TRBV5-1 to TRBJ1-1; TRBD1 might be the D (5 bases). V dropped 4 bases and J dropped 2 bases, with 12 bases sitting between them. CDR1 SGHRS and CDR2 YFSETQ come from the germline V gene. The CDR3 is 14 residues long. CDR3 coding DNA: TGCGCCAGCAGCCCCACGGGACCTAACACTGAAGCTTTCTTT. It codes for CASSPTGPNTEAFF.

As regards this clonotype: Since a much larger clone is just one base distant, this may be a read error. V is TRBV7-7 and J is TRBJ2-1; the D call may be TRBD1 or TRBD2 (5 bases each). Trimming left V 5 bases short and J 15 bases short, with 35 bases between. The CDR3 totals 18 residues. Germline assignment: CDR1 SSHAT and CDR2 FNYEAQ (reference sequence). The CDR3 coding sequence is TGTGCCAGCAGCCAGGGAAATGGGGGAAGAAGCTCCTACAATGAGTGGTTCTTC. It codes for CASSQGNGGRSSYNEWFF.

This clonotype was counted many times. The CDR3 region is CASSPIDTQYF. The CDR3 DNA reads as TGTGCCAGCAGCCCCATTGATACGCAGTATTTT. The chain combines TRBV7-9 with TRBJ2-3; no firm D call. Trimming stripped 5 bases from V and 6 bases from J, with 6 bases between. This CDR3 spans 11 amino acids. The germline gives CDR1 SEHNR, CDR2 FQNEAQ (reference sequence).

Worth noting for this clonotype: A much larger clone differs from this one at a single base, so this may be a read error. Here the CDR3 reads CASSVVGSSQEAQYF. Here the CDR3 DNA reads TGTGCCAGCAGCGTAGTAGGCAGTAGCCAAGAGGCCCAGTACTTC. The chain carries TRBV9 and TRBJ2-5; D uncertain. The CDR3 length is 15 residues. The germline gives CDR1 SGDLS, CDR2 YYNGEE.

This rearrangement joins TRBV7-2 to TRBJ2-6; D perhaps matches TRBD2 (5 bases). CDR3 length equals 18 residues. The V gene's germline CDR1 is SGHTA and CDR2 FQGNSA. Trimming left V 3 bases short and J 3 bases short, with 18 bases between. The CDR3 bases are TGTGCCAGCAGCTTCCGCGTAAGGAGGCTGAGTGGGGCCAACGTCCTGACTTTC. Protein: CASSFRVRRLSGANVLTF.

The CDR3 DNA sequence: TGTGCCTGGGGACAGGGTTCTAAGGGTGGCTACACCTTC. Encoded protein: CAWGQGSKGGYTF. The gene calls are TRBV30 and TRBJ1-2, with TRBD1 matching 8 bases. Trimming at V came to 5 bases and at J to 7 bases, leaving 9 bases not matched to a gene. The CDR3 covers 13 residues. CDR1 is GTSNPN, CDR2 SVGIG, per germline (reference sequence).